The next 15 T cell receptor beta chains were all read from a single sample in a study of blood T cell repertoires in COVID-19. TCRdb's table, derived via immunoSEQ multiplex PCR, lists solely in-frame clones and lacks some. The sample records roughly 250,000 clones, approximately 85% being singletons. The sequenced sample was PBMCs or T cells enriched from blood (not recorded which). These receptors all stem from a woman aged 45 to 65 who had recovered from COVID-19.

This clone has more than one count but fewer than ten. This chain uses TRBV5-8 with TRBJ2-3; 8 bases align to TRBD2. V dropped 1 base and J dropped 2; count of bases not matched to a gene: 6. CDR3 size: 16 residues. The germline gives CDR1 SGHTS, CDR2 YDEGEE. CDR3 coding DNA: TGTGCCAGCAGCTTGATGGCGGGAGGATTCACAGATACGCAGTATTTT. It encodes CASSLMAGGFTDTQYF.

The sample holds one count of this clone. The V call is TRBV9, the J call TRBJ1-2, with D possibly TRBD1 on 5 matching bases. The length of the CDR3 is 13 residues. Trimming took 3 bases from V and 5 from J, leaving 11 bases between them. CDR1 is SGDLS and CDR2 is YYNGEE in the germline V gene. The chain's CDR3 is CASSAQDHYGYTF. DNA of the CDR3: TGTGCCAGCAGCGCACAGGATCATTATGGCTACACCTTC.

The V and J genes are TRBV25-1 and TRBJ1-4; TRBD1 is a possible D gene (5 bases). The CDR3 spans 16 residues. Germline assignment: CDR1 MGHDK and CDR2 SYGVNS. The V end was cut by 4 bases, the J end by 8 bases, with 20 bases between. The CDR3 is CASSADIRPGGEKLFF. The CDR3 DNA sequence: TGTGCCAGCAGTGCCGACATCCGTCCGGGGGGGGAAAAACTGTTTTTT.

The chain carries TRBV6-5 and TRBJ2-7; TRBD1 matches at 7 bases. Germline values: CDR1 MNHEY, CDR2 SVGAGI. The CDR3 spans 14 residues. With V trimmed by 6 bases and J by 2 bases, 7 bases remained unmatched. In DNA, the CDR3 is TGTGCCAGCAGCAGCCAACAGGGGCCCTACGAGCAGTACTTC. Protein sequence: CASSSQQGPYEQYF.

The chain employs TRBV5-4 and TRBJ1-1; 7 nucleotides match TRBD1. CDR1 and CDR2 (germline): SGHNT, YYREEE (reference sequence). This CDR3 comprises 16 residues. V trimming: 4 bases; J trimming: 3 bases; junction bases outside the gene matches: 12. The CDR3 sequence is CASSPPIFDRDTEAFF. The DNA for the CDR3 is TGTGCCAGCAGCCCTCCGATTTTCGACAGGGACACTGAAGCTTTCTTT.

The CDR3 bases are TGTGCCAGCAGCGTTAGCGGGAGGTCGCAGTATTTT. This codes for CASSVSGRSQYF. The rearrangement joins TRBV28 to TRBJ2-3; TRBD2 matches at 10 bases. The V segment lost 6 bases and the J segment 10 bases; nucleotides outside the gene matches: 4. From germline, CDR1 is MDHEN and CDR2 SYDVKM. The CDR3 has 12 residues.

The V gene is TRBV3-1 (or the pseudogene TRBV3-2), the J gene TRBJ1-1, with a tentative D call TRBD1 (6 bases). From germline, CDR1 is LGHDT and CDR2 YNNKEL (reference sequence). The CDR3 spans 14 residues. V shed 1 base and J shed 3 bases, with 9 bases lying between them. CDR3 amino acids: CASSQGGLDTEAFF. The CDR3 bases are TGTGCCAGCAGCCAAGGGGGGCTTGACACTGAAGCTTTCTTT.

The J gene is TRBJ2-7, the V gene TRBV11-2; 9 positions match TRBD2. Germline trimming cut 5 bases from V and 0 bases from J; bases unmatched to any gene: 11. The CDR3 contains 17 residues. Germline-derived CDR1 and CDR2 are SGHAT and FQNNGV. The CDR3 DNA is TGTGCCAGCAGCCCAAGCGGCGGGAGGGCCCTCTCCTACGAGCAGTACTTC. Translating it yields CASSPSGGRALSYEQYF.

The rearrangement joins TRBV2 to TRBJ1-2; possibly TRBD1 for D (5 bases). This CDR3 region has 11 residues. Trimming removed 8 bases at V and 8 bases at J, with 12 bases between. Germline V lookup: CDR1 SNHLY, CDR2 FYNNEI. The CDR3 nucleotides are TGTGCCAGCGCCCAGGGTGCCGGCTACACCTTC. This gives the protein CASAQGAGYTF.

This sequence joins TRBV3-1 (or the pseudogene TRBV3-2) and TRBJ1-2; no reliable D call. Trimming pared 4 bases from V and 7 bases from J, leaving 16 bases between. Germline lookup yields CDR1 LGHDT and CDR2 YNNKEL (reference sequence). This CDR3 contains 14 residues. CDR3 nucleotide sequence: TGTGCCAGCAGCCGATACGGGGAAGTGCCTGGCTACACCTTC. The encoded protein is CASSRYGEVPGYTF.

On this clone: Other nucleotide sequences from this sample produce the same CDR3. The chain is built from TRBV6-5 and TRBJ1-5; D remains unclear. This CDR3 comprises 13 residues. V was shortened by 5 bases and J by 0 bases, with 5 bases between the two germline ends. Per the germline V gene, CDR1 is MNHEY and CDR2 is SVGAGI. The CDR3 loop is CASSPVSNQPQHF. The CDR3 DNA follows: TGTGCCAGCAGTCCCGTTAGCAATCAGCCCCAGCATTTT.

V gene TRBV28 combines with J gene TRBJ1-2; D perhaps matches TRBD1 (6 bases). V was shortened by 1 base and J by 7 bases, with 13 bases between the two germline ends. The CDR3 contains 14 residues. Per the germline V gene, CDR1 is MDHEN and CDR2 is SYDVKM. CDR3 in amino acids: CASSLSGGRLGYTF. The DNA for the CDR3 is TGTGCCAGCAGTTTATCGGGGGGGCGCCTTGGCTACACCTTC.

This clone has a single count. Here the CDR3 reads CASSTGREETQYF. The CDR3 nucleotides read TGCGCCAGCAGCACAGGGCGCGAAGAGACCCAGTACTTC. This chain uses TRBV10-1 with TRBJ2-5; TRBD1 might be the D (6 bases). Deletions cut 6 bases from V and 3 bases from J, with 11 bases between. Germline V gene data show CDR1 as WNHNN and CDR2 as SYGVQD (reference sequence). The CDR3 consists of 13 residues.

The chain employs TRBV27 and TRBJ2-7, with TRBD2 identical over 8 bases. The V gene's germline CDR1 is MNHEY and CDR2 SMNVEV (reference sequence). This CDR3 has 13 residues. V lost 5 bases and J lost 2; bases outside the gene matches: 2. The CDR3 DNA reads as TGTGCCAGCAGTGTAGCGGGACCCTACGAGCAGTACTTC. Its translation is CASSVAGPYEQYF.

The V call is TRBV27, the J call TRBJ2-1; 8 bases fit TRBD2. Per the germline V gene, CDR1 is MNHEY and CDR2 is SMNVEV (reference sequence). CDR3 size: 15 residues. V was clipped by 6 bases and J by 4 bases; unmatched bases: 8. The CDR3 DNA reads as TGTGCCAGCAGCCCTCCCGGGACTAGATACAATGAGCAGTTCTTC. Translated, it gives CASSPPGTRYNEQFF.